These T cell receptor beta chains were read from a single sample in a study of shared clonotypes between healthy human individuals. Using immunoSEQ multiplex PCR, the repertoire was profiled, and TCRdb retains in-frame clones only, with some absent. The repertoire holds under 350,000 clones, with more than 75% as singletons. Input material: memory CD8+ T cells sorted from blood. All receptors come from a young man in good health. CDR3s include the opening cysteine and the closing phenylalanine or tryptophan. The D gene is left open where the match is weak. Clone size is not always given. Where it is, it says once, few, many or a class for expanded clones.

D gene	J gene	V gene	clone size	CDR3 protein	CDR3 DNA
-	TRBJ2-7	TRBV4-1	-	CASSREVTRRAAYEQYF	TGCGCCAGCAGCCGCGAAGTTACTAGGAGGGCTGCCTACGAGCAGTACTTC
-	TRBJ2-3	TRBV10-1	-	CASSEPSTDTQYF	TGCGCCAGCAGTGAGCCTAGCACAGATACGCAGTATTTT
-	TRBJ1-2	TRBV5-1	few	CASSDQDRYGYTF	TGCGCCAGCAGCGACCAGGATAGATATGGCTACACCTTC
TRBD2	TRBJ2-7	TRBV7-9	-	CASSDPGGTYEQYF	TGTGCCAGCAGCGACCCGGGGGGTACCTACGAGCAGTACTTC
-	TRBJ2-1	TRBV4-3	once	CASSQDVESEDVF	TGCGCCAGCAGCCAAGATGTTGAGAGTGAGGACGTCTTC
-	TRBJ2-5	TRBV5-1	-	CASSARGGTEETQYF	TGCGCCAGCAGCGCCCGAGGGGGGACCGAAGAGACCCAGTACTTC
-	TRBJ1-5	TRBV6-5	-	CASTPGGGQPQHF	TGTGCCAGCACCCCTGGCGGAGGTCAGCCCCAGCATTTT
-	TRBJ2-1	TRBV7-6	-	CASSLDRGSFNEQFF	TGTGCCAGCAGCTTAGATAGGGGATCGTTCAATGAGCAGTTCTTC
TRBD2	TRBJ2-1	TRBV4-1	-	CASSQHTSGRGNEQFF	TGCGCCAGCAGCCAACACACTAGCGGGAGAGGCAATGAGCAGTTCTTC
-	TRBJ1-4	TRBV5-4	-	CACGRGGEEKLFF	TGTGCCTGCGGGCGGGGGGGCGAGGAAAAACTGTTTTTT
-	TRBJ2-3	TRBV13	-	CASSLIIQEGPDTQYF	TGTGCCAGCAGCTTAATCATCCAGGAGGGTCCAGATACGCAGTATTTT
TRBD2	TRBJ2-1	TRBV5-6	-	CASSLYVGGSPLYEQFF	TGTGCCAGCAGCTTGTACGTCGGCGGGAGTCCCCTGTATGAGCAGTTCTTC
-	TRBJ2-3	TRBV7-2	-	CASSPLGLTGAASLTQYF	TGTGCCAGCAGCCCCTTAGGGTTAACGGGGGCCGCGAGTCTTACGCAGTATTTT
-	TRBJ2-3	TRBV7-9	once	CASSLEGPRNKWADTQYF	TGTGCCAGCAGCTTAGAGGGGCCTAGAAATAAGTGGGCAGATACGCAGTATTTT
-	TRBJ2-7	TRBV5-1	-	CASSLTSDSPRGEQYF	TGCGCCAGCAGCTTAACATCGGACAGCCCGCGCGGCGAGCAGTACTTC
TRBD2	TRBJ2-2	TRBV5-4	-	CASSLGREGTGELFF	TGTGCCAGCAGCTTAGGACGGGAGGGGACCGGGGAGCTGTTTTTT
-	TRBJ1-5	TRBV4-3	-	CASSQDWSGGNQPQHF	TGCGCCAGCAGCCAAGATTGGTCAGGGGGCAATCAGCCCCAGCATTTT
-	TRBJ2-7	TRBV9	-	CASSPRGENLYEQYF	TGTGCCAGCAGCCCTCGGGGAGAAAACTTATACGAGCAGTACTTC
TRBD1	TRBJ2-7	TRBV7-9	once	CASSATTGDEQYF	TGTGCCAGCAGCGCCACGACAGGGGACGAGCAGTACTTC
-	TRBJ2-2	TRBV7-3	-	CASSLLANTGELFF	TGTGCCAGCAGCTTACTAGCGAACACCGGGGAGCTGTTTTTT
-	TRBJ2-7	TRBV19	-	CASSTSTHYEQYF	TGTGCCAGTAGTACGTCGACGCATTACGAGCAGTACTTC
TRBD2	TRBJ2-4	TRBV7-8	-	CASSLPSGGSKNIQYF	TGTGCCAGCAGCCTCCCTAGCGGGGGGTCCAAAAACATTCAGTACTTC
-	TRBJ1-2	TRBV14	few	CASSHTPGLANYGYTF	TGTGCCAGCAGCCACACGCCCGGACTGGCTAACTATGGCTACACCTTC
-	TRBJ2-7	TRBV2	-	CASIDSLLHYEQYF	TGTGCCAGCATCGACAGCTTACTTCACTACGAGCAGTACTTC
TRBD1	TRBJ1-4	TRBV5-4	-	CASSFAGGAPSNEKLFF	TGTGCCAGCAGCTTCGCAGGGGGGGCGCCCTCTAATGAAAAACTGTTTTTT
-	TRBJ2-7	TRBV10-2	once	CASSELGIDLYF	TGCGCCAGCAGTGAGTTGGGAATAGACCTGTACTTC
-	TRBJ2-5	TRBV6-1	once	CASSEQLQETQYF	TGTGCCAGCAGTGAACAGTTACAAGAGACCCAGTACTTC
-	TRBJ2-7	TRBV7-9	few	CASSLNFGETGPYEQYF	TGTGCCAGCAGCTTAAACTTTGGTGAGACAGGACCCTACGAGCAGTACTTC
-	TRBJ2-2	TRBV11-2	-	CASSQVDTGELFF	TGTGCCAGCAGCCAGGTGGACACCGGGGAGCTGTTTTTT
TRBD1	TRBJ1-6	TRBV5-6	-	CASSPATGVIDSPLHF	TGTGCCAGCAGCCCGGCGACAGGGGTCATAGATTCACCCCTCCACTTT
-	TRBJ2-2	TRBV27	once	CASSLLSQDGELFF	TGTGCCAGCAGTTTACTGTCTCAGGACGGGGAGCTGTTTTTT
-	TRBJ2-7	TRBV7-9	-	CASSEQGSRYEQYF	TGTGCCAGCAGCGAACAGGGTTCTAGATACGAGCAGTACTTC
-	TRBJ1-2	TRBV2	many	CASSGEDGYYGYTF	TGTGCCAGCAGCGGAGAAGACGGCTACTATGGCTACACCTTC
-	TRBJ2-1	TRBV11-2	-	CASNPGDYEQFF	TGTGCCAGCAACCCTGGGGACTATGAGCAGTTCTTC
-	TRBJ2-7	TRBV5-1	-	CASSLAVDLIYEQYF	TGCGCCAGCAGCTTGGCCGTCGACTTAATATACGAGCAGTACTTC
TRBD2	TRBJ2-3	TRBV4-2	-	CASSQAGTSGTDTQYF	TGTGCCAGCAGCCAAGCCGGGACTAGCGGAACAGATACGCAGTATTTT
TRBD2	TRBJ2-1	TRBV30	once	CAWGGLHEQFF	TGTGCCTGGGGGGGACTACATGAGCAGTTCTTC
TRBD2	TRBJ2-5	TRBV28	many	CASALWTSGLGVETQYF	TGTGCCAGCGCCTTATGGACTAGCGGACTGGGGGTTGAGACCCAGTACTTC
-	TRBJ1-1	TRBV30	-	CAWSVFGLDDAFF	TGTGCCTGGAGTGTATTCGGCCTAGATGACGCTTTCTTT
-	TRBJ2-3	TRBV9	-	CASSEHLGSQDTQYF	TGTGCCAGCAGCGAGCACTTAGGTTCGCAAGATACGCAGTATTTT
TRBD1	TRBJ2-7	TRBV28	-	CASSWTGGVSSYEQYF	TGTGCCAGCAGTTGGACAGGGGGCGTGAGCTCCTACGAGCAGTACTTC
-	TRBJ2-2	TRBV30	-	CAWSAWELGGELFF	TGTGCCTGGAGTGCCTGGGAGTTAGGCGGGGAGCTGTTTTTT
-	TRBJ2-1	TRBV19	-	CASSNRPSYNEQFF	TGTGCCAGTAGTAATCGGCCCTCCTACAATGAGCAGTTCTTC
TRBD1	TRBJ2-2	TRBV5-4	-	CASSPRTGLATGELFF	TGTGCCAGCAGCCCTCGGACAGGGTTGGCCACCGGGGAGCTGTTTTTT
-	TRBJ2-1	TRBV28	-	CASSFSLDNEQFF	TGTGCCAGCAGTTTTAGCCTGGACAATGAGCAGTTCTTC
-	TRBJ1-1	TRBV6-5	-	CASSYRGHHTEAFF	TGTGCCAGCAGTTACAGGGGACACCACACTGAAGCTTTCTTT
TRBD1	TRBJ1-6	TRBV9	-	CASSATGASNSPLHF	TGTGCCAGCAGCGCCACAGGGGCTTCTAATTCACCCCTCCACTTT
TRBD1	TRBJ1-1	TRBV29-1	-	CSVGRGLTEAFF	TGCAGCGTGGGCAGGGGGCTGACTGAAGCTTTCTTT
-	TRBJ2-5	TRBV5-1	-	CASSHWAHQETQYF	TGCGCCAGCAGCCATTGGGCCCACCAAGAGACCCAGTACTTC
TRBD2	TRBJ2-1	TRBV5-6	few	CASSGESGGHNEQFF	TGTGCCAGCAGTGGGGAGAGCGGGGGGCACAATGAGCAGTTCTTC
-	TRBJ1-2	TRBV19	-	CASSIVSGSYGYTF	TGTGCCAGTAGTATAGTCTCGGGGTCCTATGGCTACACCTTC
TRBD2	TRBJ2-1	TRBV7-2	-	CASSFSLAGHNEQFF	TGTGCCAGCAGCTTTAGCCTAGCGGGGCACAATGAGCAGTTCTTC
TRBD2	TRBJ2-3	TRBV18	-	CASSPFGGADTQYF	TGTGCCAGCTCACCCTTCGGGGGGGCAGATACGCAGTATTTT
TRBD1	TRBJ2-7	TRBV6-5	-	CASSRDRGLAYEQYF	TGTGCCAGCAGCCGGGACAGGGGCCTAGCCTACGAGCAGTACTTC
-	TRBJ1-1	TRBV28	-	CASEGELISEAFF	TGTGCCAGCGAGGGGGAACTTATCTCTGAAGCTTTCTTT
-	TRBJ2-7	TRBV4-1	-	CASSQGQGLSYEQYF	TGCGCCAGCAGCCAAGGTCAGGGCCTCTCCTACGAGCAGTACTTC
-	TRBJ1-2	TRBV18	-	CASPGLDNYGYTF	TGTGCCAGTCCGGGCCTCGATAACTATGGCTACACCTTC
-	TRBJ2-7	TRBV28	-	CASSSPLEGWAYEQYF	TGTGCCAGCAGTTCACCCCTGGAGGGATGGGCCTACGAGCAGTACTTC
TRBD1	TRBJ2-1	TRBV10-1	-	CASSERTGLENEQFF	TGCGCCAGCAGTGAGAGGACAGGGTTGGAGAATGAGCAGTTCTTC
-	TRBJ1-1	TRBV7-9	-	CASSPRSGYTEAFF	TGTGCCAGCAGCCCTAGGTCTGGGTACACTGAAGCTTTCTTT